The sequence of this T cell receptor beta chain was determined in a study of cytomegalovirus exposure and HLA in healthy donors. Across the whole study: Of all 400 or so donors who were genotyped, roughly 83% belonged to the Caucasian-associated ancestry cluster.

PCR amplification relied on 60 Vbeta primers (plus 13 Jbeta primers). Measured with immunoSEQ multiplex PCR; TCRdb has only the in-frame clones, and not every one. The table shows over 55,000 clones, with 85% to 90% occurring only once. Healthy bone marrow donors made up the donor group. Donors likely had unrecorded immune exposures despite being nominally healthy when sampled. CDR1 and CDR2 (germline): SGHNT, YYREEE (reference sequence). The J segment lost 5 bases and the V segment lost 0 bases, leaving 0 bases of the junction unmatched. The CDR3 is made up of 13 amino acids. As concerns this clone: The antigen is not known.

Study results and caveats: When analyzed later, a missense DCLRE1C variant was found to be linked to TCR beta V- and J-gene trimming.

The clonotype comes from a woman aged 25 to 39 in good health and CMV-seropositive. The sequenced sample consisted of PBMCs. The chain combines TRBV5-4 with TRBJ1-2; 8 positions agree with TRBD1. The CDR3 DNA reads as TGTGCCAGCAGCTTGGACAGGGGGTATGGCTACACCTTC. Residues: CASSLDRGYGYTF.